This T cell receptor (beta chain) is drawn from a study of beta chain features in type 1 diabetes listed by TCRdb under 2018. Background for the entire study: Mean age, gender distribution, total cell number and subset yield were not different between patients and healthy donors. A total of about 99,000,000 sorted cells were examined across all samples, and RNA yield correlated strongly with the number of cells per subset. The study compared TCRB repertoires of sorted circulating CD4+ T cell subsets between recently diagnosed type 1 diabetes patients and matched healthy donors. Whereas all 30 or so donors provided naive and central memory subsets, regulatory and stem cell-like memory subsets were isolated from just 8 patients and about eight healthy donors. The investigation overall reported the following: In all four CD4+ subsets, TCRB CDR3 length was moderately but significantly shorter in type 1 diabetes patients. Shorter templates might be favored by PCR, yet because patient and control samples were amplified and corrected together, any such skew would affect both groups equally. Sequencing cDNA rather than genomic DNA could over-represent highly expressing activated cells, although activation and CD3 levels did not differ between groups. Naive, central memory and regulatory TCRB repertoires appeared to be more alike among patients than among healthy donors. HLA sub-analyses involved small numbers of individuals, so any influence of HLA type on TCRB rearrangement remained unresolved. Fewer insertions and more nucleotide deletions at VDJ recombination sites were observed in patients with type 1 diabetes, implying thymic rearrangement abnormalities.

A single peripheral blood draw of approximately 120 mL on average was collected from each donor into heparinised tubes. Using a panel that included CD45RO, CCR7, CD25, CD127, CD95 and CD27, naive, central memory, regulatory and stem cell-like memory CD4+ T cells were sorted on a BD FACSAria II. Every sorted population had a purity above 98%. PBMCs were isolated immediately by Lymphoprep density gradient centrifugation and stained directly without culture. Samples were stained and sorted in pairs, with one healthy donor and one patient per experiment, so that batch effects were minimized. This clone showed up just a few times. Its antigen specificity is not known. Base qualities are not at hand, and no much larger clone is one base apart. The High Capacity cDNA Reverse Transcription Kit was used to reverse transcribe all of the isolated RNA, meaning that expressed TCRB transcripts were what got sequenced. Naive, central memory and regulatory T cell samples underwent deep immunoSEQ sequencing, averaging about 3.57 million total reads per sample. Sorted cells were lysed in RLT buffer and RNA was extracted with DNase-treated RNeasy Micro or Mini kits, depending on cell number. Each cell subset was processed on its own to prevent cross-contamination, while patient and healthy donor samples were processed together. The immunoSEQ multiplex PCR was used to amplify TCRB sequences from cDNA, generating 87-bp fragments that spanned the CDR3 region. Amplicons were sequenced on the Illumina HiSeq platform. From the authors' description of their analysis: Synthetic template baselines were used to correct PCR bias computationally, reads within Hamming distance 2 were collapsed, and singletons that could not be merged were discarded. Reads were aligned against IMGT so that V, D and J genes, CDR3 length and insertions or deletions at six rearrangement sites could be assigned. Within each subset, clonotype counts were normalized to sorted cell number, after which true diversity and Gini coefficients were computed with the tcR R package. The overlap coefficient, calculated on TCRB nucleotide sequences, was used to measure repertoire sharing. As a proxy for the pre-selection repertoire, out-of-frame TCRB sequences from naive cells were analyzed. What TCRdb holds here is the immuneACCESS table cut down to in-frame rearrangements. Part of the clones is not present; checked against another copy, under half of the missing clones reflect an unresolved V gene, and the others are unexplained. That table furnishes V, J and clone size, whereas the DNA furnished D and trimming. The sample table shows 970,000 or so clones, and 17% are seen once. 0.02% to 0.025% of the sample lies in the top ten.

The sample consisted of naive CD4+ T cells from blood. The sample's cell subset or site, from its label and the paper: true naive CD4+ T cells. The receptor was derived from a woman younger than 35 in good health.

Here the CDR3 is given as CASSPNPRLADEQFF. The sequence in DNA is TGTGCCAGCAGCCCTAACCCCAGGCTAGCAGATGAGCAGTTCTTC. The chain is encoded by TRBV6-5 joined to TRBJ2-1, and TRBD2 may be the D gene, going by 5 matching bases. According to the germline V gene, CDR1 reads MNHEY and CDR2 reads SVGAGI. V gives up 6 bases and J gives up 8 bases, and the segment between their germline ends measures 20 bases. The CDR3 measures 15 amino acids from cysteine to phenylalanine. Only the CDR3 region is kept as DNA, spanning 45 bases read in frame from base 1.